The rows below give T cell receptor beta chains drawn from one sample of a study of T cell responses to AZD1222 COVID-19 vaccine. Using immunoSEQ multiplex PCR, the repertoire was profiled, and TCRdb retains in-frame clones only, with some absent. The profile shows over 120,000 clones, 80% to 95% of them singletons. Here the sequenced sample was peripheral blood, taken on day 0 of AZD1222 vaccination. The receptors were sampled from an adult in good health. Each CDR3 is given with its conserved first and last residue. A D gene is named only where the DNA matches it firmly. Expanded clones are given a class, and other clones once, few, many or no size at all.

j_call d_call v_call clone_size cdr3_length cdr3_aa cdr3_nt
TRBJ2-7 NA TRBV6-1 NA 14 CASSEVGGANEQYF TGTGCCAGCAGTGAAGTGGGGGGGGCCAACGAGCAGTACTTC
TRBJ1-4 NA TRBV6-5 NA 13 CASSYRAKGKLFF TGTGCCAGCAGTTACAGGGCCAAGGGAAAACTGTTTTTT
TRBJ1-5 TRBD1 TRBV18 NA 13 CASSADRDQPQHF TGTGCCAGCTCCGCCGACAGGGATCAGCCCCAGCATTTT
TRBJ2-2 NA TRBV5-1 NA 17 CASSRKIGGPNTGELFF TGCGCCAGCAGCAGAAAGATCGGGGGCCCGAACACCGGGGAGCTGTTTTTT
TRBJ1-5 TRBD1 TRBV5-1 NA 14 CASSVAPQGQPQHF TGCGCCAGCAGCGTAGCACCACAGGGGCAGCCCCAGCATTTT
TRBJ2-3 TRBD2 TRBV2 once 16 CASSEELAGGGDTQYF TGTGCCAGCAGTGAAGAACTAGCGGGAGGGGGAGATACGCAGTATTTT
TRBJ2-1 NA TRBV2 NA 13 CASSATSYNEQFF TGTGCCAGCAGTGCGACTAGCTACAATGAGCAGTTCTTC
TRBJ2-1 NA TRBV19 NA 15 CASSILGLTYNEQFF TGTGCCAGTAGTATTCTGGGTTTGACCTACAATGAGCAGTTCTTC
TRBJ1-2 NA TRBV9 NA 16 CASSVSHRGRGYGYTF TGTGCCAGCAGCGTAAGTCATCGGGGGCGCGGCTATGGCTACACCTTC
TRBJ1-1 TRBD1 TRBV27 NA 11 CASSQGEGAFF TGTGCCAGCAGTCAGGGGGAAGGAGCTTTCTTT
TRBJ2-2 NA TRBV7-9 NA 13 CASLRENTGELFF TGTGCCAGTCTGCGGGAGAACACCGGGGAGCTGTTTTTT